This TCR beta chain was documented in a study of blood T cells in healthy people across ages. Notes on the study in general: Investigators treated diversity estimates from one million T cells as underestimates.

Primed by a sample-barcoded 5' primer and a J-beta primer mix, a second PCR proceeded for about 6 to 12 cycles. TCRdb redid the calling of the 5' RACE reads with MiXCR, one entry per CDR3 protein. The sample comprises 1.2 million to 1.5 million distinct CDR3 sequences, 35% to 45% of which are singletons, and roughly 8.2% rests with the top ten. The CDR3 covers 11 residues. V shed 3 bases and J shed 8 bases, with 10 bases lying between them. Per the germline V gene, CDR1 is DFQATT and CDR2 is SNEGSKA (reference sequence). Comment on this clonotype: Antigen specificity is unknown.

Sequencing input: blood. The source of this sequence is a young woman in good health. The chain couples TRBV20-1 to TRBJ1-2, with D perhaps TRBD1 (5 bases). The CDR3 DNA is TGCAGTGCTAGTCCAGGGTTGGGCTACACCTTC. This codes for CSASPGLGYTF.